This section outlines one T cell receptor beta chain sequence together with its context. The sample is drawn from a study of blood T cell repertoires in COVID-19. Looking at the study overall: There were acute and convalescent COVID-19 samples, and they came from the United States, Italy and Spain. The analysed material was cDNA or gDNA that came from T cells, B-cell-depleted T cells, or PBMCs.

J gave up 5 bases and V 1 base, and 11 bases lay outside the gene matches. The CDR3 runs to 19 residues. CDR1 is SGHVS, CDR2 FNYEAQ, per germline. Under the authors' procedure: Researchers report that nucleated cell counts were estimated from reference gene primer amplification. The method was immunoSEQ multiplex PCR; TCRdb's version includes in-frame clones alone and lacks a portion of them. V, J and clone size were drawn from that table, and D and trimming were deduced from the DNA. The sample includes a few hundred thousand clones, around nine tenths of them seen just once. The chain combines TRBV7-6 with TRBJ2-1, with 13 bases identical to TRBD2. Sequenced input: peripheral blood. This sequence originates from a man between 60 and 75 years old with acute or convalescent COVID-19. CDR3 DNA sequence: TGTGCCAGCAGCTTAGGGACTAGCGGGGGACCCAGGAACAACAATGAGCAGTTCTTC. It yields the protein CASSLGTSGGPRNNNEQFF. Full variable domain (remainder filled in from reference TRBV7-6 and TRBJ2-1): GAGVSQSPRYKVTKRGQDVALRCDPISGHVSLYWYRQALGQGPEFLTYFNYEAQQDKSGLPNDRFSAERPEGSISTLTIQRTEQRDSAMYRCASSLGTSGGPRNNNEQFFGPGTRLTVL.